Each of the 30 T cell receptor beta chains below was sequenced from the same sample in a study of radiation and T cells in renal cell carcinoma. TCRdb's copy holds only in-frame clones and misses some; the assay was immunoSEQ multiplex PCR. The sample has 70,000 or so clones, 82% seen once; the top ten hold 5.8%. Time point defined: blood 2 weeks post-SBRT. Treatment specified: 15 Gy SBRT to primary tumor, nephrectomy 4 weeks later. The material sequenced was blood, taken from a patient whose treatment included radiotherapy and nephrectomy. All receptors derive from a man aged 55-75 years with renal cell carcinoma.

V usage is TRBV5-1 and J usage is TRBJ1-3; D not resolved. The CDR3 is made up of 15 amino acids. Germline V gene sequence: CDR1 SGHRS, CDR2 YFSETQ. The germline V and J ends were trimmed by 3 bases and 0 bases, with 10 bases remaining between them. The chain's CDR3 is CASSSGLNSGNTIYF. CDR3 coding DNA: TGCGCCAGCAGCTCCGGACTGAACTCTGGAAACACCATATATTTT.

The genes are TRBV7-3 and TRBJ1-2; TRBD1 matches 12 bases. The CDR3 consists of 16 residues. J lost 7 bases, V lost 5 bases, and 11 bases had no gene match. Germline-derived CDR1 and CDR2 are SGHTA and FQGTGA. The CDR3 reads CASSLVGTGGSGGYTF. The CDR3 coding sequence is TGTGCCAGCAGCCTAGTGGGGACAGGGGGCTCCGGTGGCTACACCTTC.

The chain has TRBV2 and TRBJ2-6, with unresolved D. CDR1 and CDR2 (germline): SNHLY, FYNNEI. V lost 10 bases, J lost 9 bases, and 10 bases lay in between. The CDR3 runs to 11 residues. The CDR3 DNA reads TGTGCCACCAGAAGGGTCAACGTCCTGACTTTC. Translation gives CATRRVNVLTF.

This chain joins TRBV29-1 and TRBJ2-2; D might be TRBD2 (6 bases). The CDR3 spans 15 residues. The ends were cut back, 6 bases at V and 5 bases at J, with 19 bases in the middle. Germline V lookup: CDR1 SQVTM, CDR2 ANQGSEA. The CDR3, as DNA: TGCAGCGTCGTGCCGGCAGGGCGGGAAACCGGGGAGCTGTTTTTT. Protein sequence: CSVVPAGRETGELFF.

CDR3 nucleotide sequence: TGTGCCACCAGGCGGACAGGGGACGACAATGAGCAGTTCTTC. Amino acid sequence: CATRRTGDDNEQFF. This sequence joins TRBV15 and TRBJ2-1; 9 bases fit TRBD1. V shed 6 bases and J 5 bases; nucleotides not matched to a gene: 5. Germline V gene data show CDR1 as LNHNV and CDR2 as YYDKDF (reference sequence). CDR3 length equals 14 residues. Combining the CDR3 with reference TRBV15 and TRBJ2-1 gives the whole variable domain DAMVIQNPRYQVTQFGKPVTLSCSQTLNHNVMYWYQQKSSQAPKLLFHYYDKDFNNEADTPDNFQSRRPNTSFCFLDIRSPGLGDTAMYLCATRRTGDDNEQFFGPGTRLTVL.

This chain connects TRBV28 to TRBJ2-1; D possibly corresponds to TRBD2 (5 bases). CDR3 length: 16 amino acids. From germline, CDR1 is MDHEN and CDR2 SYDVKM. Trimming cost V 6 bases and J 0 bases, with 15 bases left between them. CDR3 nucleotides: TGTGCCAGCAGAACCTCTTGGAGGCTCTCCTACAATGAGCAGTTCTTC. This sequence encodes CASRTSWRLSYNEQFF.

The rearrangement joins TRBV7-2 to TRBJ2-4; perhaps TRBD1 as D (5 bases). This CDR3 region has 16 residues. The V and J ends lost 1 base and 5 bases respectively, with 15 bases between them. Germline loops: CDR1 SGHTA, CDR2 FQGNSA. The CDR3, as DNA: TGTGCCAGCAGCTTAGTCGGAGCGAAGGGGCAAAACATTCAGTACTTC. Translated, it gives CASSLVGAKGQNIQYF.

This clone was seen more than once but under ten times. The rearrangement links TRBV7-8 to TRBJ1-1; a possible D gene is TRBD1 (5 bases). Germline CDR1 is SGHVS and CDR2 is FQNEAQ. The ends were cut back, 0 bases at V and 7 bases at J, with 18 bases in the middle. The CDR3 consists of 16 residues. The CDR3 loop is CASSLAVFTGSIEAFF. The CDR3, as DNA: TGTGCCAGCAGCTTAGCTGTGTTTACAGGTTCTATTGAAGCTTTCTTT.

The chain employs TRBV10-2 and TRBJ2-7, with TRBD1 matching over 8 bases. The V and J ends lost 8 bases and 7 bases, in that order; junction bases with no gene match: 13. The CDR3 sequence is 14 residues long. The germline CDR1 and CDR2 sequences are WSHSY and SAAADI. The CDR3 DNA is TGCGCCAGCCGTGTCACAGGGGGACCGCAGGAGCAGTACTTC. Translation: CASRVTGGPQEQYF.

V and J are TRBV11-2 and TRBJ2-2; D is perhaps TRBD2 (6 bases). Deletions cut 5 bases from V and 8 bases from J, with 15 bases between. This CDR3 has 14 residues. Germline V gene lookup returns CDR1 SGHAT and CDR2 FQNNGV. CDR3 residues: CASSPPRGRGELFF. The CDR3 DNA follows: TGTGCCAGCAGCCCCCCGCGGGGCCGGGGGGAGCTGTTTTTT. Using reference TRBV11-2 and TRBJ2-2 for the parts outside the CDR3, the full variable domain is EAGVAQSPRYKIIEKRQSVAFWCNPISGHATLYWYQQILGQGPKLLIQFQNNGVVDDSQLPKDRFSAERLKGVDSTLKIQPAKLEDSAVYLCASSPPRGRGELFFGEGSRLTVL.

The V gene is TRBV7-2, the J gene TRBJ2-7, with 9 bases fitting TRBD1. CDR1 is SGHTA, CDR2 FQGNSA, per germline. CDR3 length: 15 amino acids. Germline trimming cut 6 bases from V and 2 bases from J; bases unmatched to any gene: 8. CDR3 in amino acids: CASRLGTGRAYEQYF. The DNA for the CDR3 is TGTGCCAGCAGGCTCGGGACAGGGAGGGCCTACGAGCAGTACTTC.

This chain uses TRBV4-3 with TRBJ1-4; maybe TRBD1 (6 bases). With 0 bases removed from V and 1 base from J, the gap between germline ends came to 9 bases. CDR3 length: 16 amino acids. Per the germline V gene, CDR1 is LGHNA and CDR2 is YSLEER. The CDR3 loop reads CASSQDRGLTNEKLFF. CDR3 DNA: TGCGCCAGCAGCCAAGATCGGGGGCTAACTAATGAAAAACTGTTTTTT.

V gene TRBV7-9 combines with J gene TRBJ2-4; 11 positions agree with TRBD1. CDR1 and CDR2 from the germline V gene are SEHNR and FQNEAQ (reference sequence). J gave up 8 bases and V 5 bases, and 14 bases lay outside the gene matches. CDR3 size: 17 residues. CDR3 region: CASSPYSSTGQGDIQYF. The CDR3 region has the DNA TGTGCCAGCAGCCCCTACTCTTCCACGGGACAGGGGGACATTCAGTACTTC.

The chain is built from TRBV5-8 and TRBJ2-1; TRBD2 agrees at 10 bases. J gave up 0 bases and V 4 bases, and 13 bases lay outside the gene matches. Germline V gene sequence: CDR1 SGHTS, CDR2 YDEGEE. This CDR3 contains 19 residues. The CDR3 DNA follows: TGTGCCAGCAGCCGCGGACTAGCGGAGCCCTTCAGCTCCTACAATGAGCAGTTCTTC. Translation gives CASSRGLAEPFSSYNEQFF. Full variable domain (rest looked up from reference TRBV5-8 and TRBJ2-1): EAGVTQSPTHLIKTRGQQATLRCSPISGHTSVYWYQQALGLGLQFLLWYDEGEERNRGNFPPRFSGRQFPNYSSELNVNALELEDSALYLCASSRGLAEPFSSYNEQFFGPGTRLTVL.

The chain is built from TRBV6-5 and TRBJ1-2; 8 nucleotides agree with TRBD1. Germline CDR1 MNHEY, CDR2 SVGAGI. The CDR3 totals 15 residues. Trimming cost V 5 bases and J 4 bases; bases outside gene matches: 9. CDR3 DNA sequence: TGTGCCAGCAGTCGCCTTTCAGGGGGCGGCTATGGCTACACCTTC. Amino acid sequence: CASSRLSGGGYGYTF.

The chain carries TRBV29-1 and TRBJ2-5; D might be TRBD1 (5 bases). The CDR3 is made up of 13 amino acids. The germline V and J ends were trimmed by 7 bases and 2 bases, with 14 bases remaining between them. Germline assignment: CDR1 SQVTM and CDR2 ANQGSEA. The chain's CDR3 is CSAQDTRQETQYF. CDR3 nucleotide sequence: TGCAGCGCTCAGGACACCCGACAAGAGACCCAGTACTTC.

The rearrangement links TRBV18 to TRBJ2-7; D is tentatively TRBD1 or TRBD2 (5 bases each). Per germline, CDR1 KGHSH and CDR2 LQKENI. This CDR3 comprises 12 residues. Trimming took off 1 base at V and 6 bases at J, with 7 bases between the two ends. The CDR3: CASSPRGSEQYF. The DNA of the CDR3 is TGTGCCAGCTCACCACGGGGGAGCGAGCAGTACTTC.

The rearrangement links TRBV6-4 to TRBJ2-3; 10 bases map to TRBD1. Trimming cost V 2 bases and J 2 bases; bases outside gene matches: 4. The CDR3 totals 16 residues. Germline assignment: CDR1 MRHNA and CDR2 SNTAGT. The CDR3 sequence is CASSDKGQGITDTQYF. The DNA of the CDR3 is TGTGCCAGCAGTGACAAGGGACAGGGGATCACAGATACGCAGTATTTT.

This chain uses TRBV4-3 with TRBJ2-7; D is uncertain. This CDR3 has 16 residues. Germline CDR1 is LGHNA and CDR2 is YSLEER. Trimming removed 4 bases from V and 7 bases from J, with 23 bases in between. Here the CDR3 reads CASSLSSQDPMIEQYF. The CDR3 coding sequence is TGCGCCAGCAGCCTCTCATCACAAGACCCGATGATAGAGCAGTACTTC.

The V gene is TRBV14, the J gene TRBJ2-7; tentatively, D is TRBD1 (6 bases). The germline V and J ends were trimmed by 3 bases and 3 bases, with 12 bases remaining between them. Germline CDR1 and CDR2: SGHDN and FVKESK. This CDR3 is 14 amino acids long. CDR3 residues: CASSQGTRGYEQYF. The CDR3 bases are TGTGCCAGCAGCCAGGGGACAAGGGGCTACGAGCAGTACTTC.

This chain links TRBV7-2 with TRBJ1-5; 7 bases are a match to TRBD1. V lost 0 bases, J lost 7 bases, and 3 bases stayed unmatched. Germline CDR1 is SGHTA and CDR2 is FQGNSA. This CDR3 contains 14 residues. CDR3 loop: CASSLAGGGQPQHF. In DNA, the CDR3 is TGTGCCAGCAGCTTAGCAGGGGGCGGACAGCCCCAGCATTTT.

The chain links TRBV2 to TRBJ1-1; 7 bases fit TRBD1. Germline CDR1 is SNHLY and CDR2 is FYNNEI. The CDR3 is 15 residues long. Trimming cost V 6 bases and J 3 bases; bases outside gene matches: 10. The CDR3 spells CASRGQGQGDTEAFF. The CDR3 DNA is TGTGCCAGCAGGGGCCAGGGCCAGGGGGACACTGAAGCTTTCTTT. Complete variable domain (other parts from reference TRBV2 and TRBJ1-1): EPEVTQTPSHQVTQMGQEVILRCVPISNHLYFYWYRQILGQKVEFLVSFYNNEISEKSEIFDDQFSVERPDGSNFTLKIRSTKLEDSAMYFCASRGQGQGDTEAFFGQGTRLTVV.

The V call is TRBV5-1, the J call TRBJ2-1; 7 bases map to TRBD2. Germline loops: CDR1 SGHRS, CDR2 YFSETQ. V lost 2 bases and J lost 8; bases outside the gene matches: 10. This CDR3 is built from 15 residues. The CDR3 region has the DNA TGCGCCAGCAGCTTAATGGCGGGAGCATTATATGAGCAGTTCTTC. It translates to CASSLMAGALYEQFF.

The chain joins TRBV6-6 to TRBJ2-7; D is ambiguous. V was trimmed by 6 bases and J by 7 bases, leaving 25 bases between them. This CDR3 spans 16 amino acids. Germline assignment: CDR1 MNHNY and CDR2 SVGAGI (reference sequence). CDR3 region: CASRLSVQHIVGEQYF. The CDR3 nucleotides read TGTGCCAGCAGACTTTCGGTACAGCATATAGTGGGGGAGCAGTACTTC.

J is TRBJ1-1 and V is TRBV5-1; D possibly corresponds to TRBD1 (6 bases). V gave up 4 bases and J gave up 1 base, with 11 bases separating them. CDR3 length: 14 amino acids. Germline V gives CDR1 SGHRS, CDR2 YFSETQ. The CDR3 reads CASSPLGGNTEAFF. The DNA for the CDR3 is TGCGCCAGCAGCCCCTTAGGGGGGAACACTGAAGCTTTCTTT. Full variable domain (missing parts from reference TRBV5-1 and TRBJ1-1): KAGVTQTPRYLIKTRGQQVTLSCSPISGHRSVSWYQQTPGQGLQFLFEYFSETQRNKGNFPGRFSGRQFSNSRSEMNVSTLELGDSALYLCASSPLGGNTEAFFGQGTRLTVV.

With respect to this clone: Additional DNA sequences in this sample encode the identical CDR3. CDR3 sequence: CASSLAGEGGELFF. CDR3 sequence (DNA): TGTGCCAGCAGCTTAGCGGGAGAGGGCGGGGAGCTGTTTTTT. This chain links TRBV5-4 with TRBJ2-2, with 8 nucleotides matching TRBD2. The CDR3 is made up of 14 amino acids. The V gene's germline CDR1 is SGHNT and CDR2 YYREEE (reference sequence). Trimming cost V 2 bases and J 7 bases; bases outside gene matches: 4.

The gene calls are TRBV6-1 and TRBJ2-7, with TRBD2 as a possible D gene (6 bases). Between the trimmed V and J ends, which lost 5 bases and 4 bases, there was a span of 15 bases. Germline V lookup: CDR1 MNHNS, CDR2 SASEGT. CDR3 length: 14 residues. CDR3 nucleotides: TGTGCCAGCAGTCAACGGGAGAAGGGGTACGAGCAGTACTTC. Its translation is CASSQREKGYEQYF.

The V and J genes are TRBV5-1 and TRBJ2-4; unclear D gene. The CDR3 totals 15 residues. The V and J ends lost 0 bases and 0 bases respectively, with 7 bases between them. The germline gives CDR1 SGHRS, CDR2 YFSETQ. Here the CDR3 DNA reads TGCGCCAGCAGCTTGGGCAATCTAGCCAAAAACATTCAGTACTTC. Encoded protein: CASSLGNLAKNIQYF.

J is TRBJ2-7 and V is TRBV28; 10 nucleotides match TRBD1. Germline CDR1 reads MDHEN; CDR2 reads SYDVKM. With V trimmed by 6 bases and J by 5 bases, 10 bases remained unmatched. This CDR3 is built from 15 residues. The CDR3 sequence is CASSPPDRGYHEQYF. CDR3 sequence (DNA): TGTGCCAGCAGCCCGCCGGACAGGGGGTACCACGAGCAGTACTTC.

The V call is TRBV19, the J call TRBJ1-2; D is possibly TRBD1 (5 bases). V lost 3 bases and J 4 bases, leaving 18 bases between the germline ends. The CDR3 extends over 16 amino acids. The germline V gene encodes CDR1 LNHDA and CDR2 SQIVND (reference sequence). CDR3 residues: CASSISIVTGGYGYTF. The CDR3, as DNA: TGTGCCAGTAGTATCTCAATTGTGACGGGGGGCTATGGCTACACCTTC.